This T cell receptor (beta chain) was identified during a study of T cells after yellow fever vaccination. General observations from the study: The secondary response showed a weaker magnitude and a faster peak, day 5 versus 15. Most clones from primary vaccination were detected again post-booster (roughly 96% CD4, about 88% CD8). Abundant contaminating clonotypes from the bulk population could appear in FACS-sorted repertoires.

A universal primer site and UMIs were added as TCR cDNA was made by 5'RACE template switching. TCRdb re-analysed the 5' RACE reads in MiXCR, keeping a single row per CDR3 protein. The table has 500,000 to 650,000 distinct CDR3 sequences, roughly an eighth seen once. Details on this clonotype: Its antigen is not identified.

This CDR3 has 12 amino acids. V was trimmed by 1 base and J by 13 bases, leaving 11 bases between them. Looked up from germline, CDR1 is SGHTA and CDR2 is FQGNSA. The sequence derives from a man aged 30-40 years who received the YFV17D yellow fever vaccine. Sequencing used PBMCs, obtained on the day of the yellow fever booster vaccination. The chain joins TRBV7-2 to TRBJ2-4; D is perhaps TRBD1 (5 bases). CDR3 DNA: TGTGCCAGCAGCTTAGGCCAGGGTAGGCAGTACTTC. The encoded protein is CASSLGQGRQYF.